These T cell receptor beta chains were read from a single sample in a study of cytomegalovirus exposure and HLA in healthy donors. Libraries were prepared by immunoSEQ multiplex PCR; TCRdb keeps only in-frame clonotypes and omits some of them. The sample carries about 58,000 clones, about 92% recorded once. The sample consisted of PBMCs. The receptor source for this set is a man younger than 35 in good health and CMV-seronegative. Both conserved end residues are part of each CDR3. Fields, in order: clone size, D gene, J gene, V gene, CDR3 DNA, CDR3 protein. A D gene is named only where the DNA matches it firmly. Clone size is not always given. Where it is, it says once, few, many or a class for expanded clones.

.,.,TRBJ1-1,TRBV18,TGTGCCAGCTCACCAACCAGGGACACTGAAGCTTTCTTT,CASSPTRDTEAFF
.,TRBD2,TRBJ2-3,TRBV6-1,TGTGCCAGCGCCGGACTAGTATTTGACACAGATACGCAGTATTTT,CASAGLVFDTDTQYF
once,TRBD1,TRBJ1-2,TRBV27,TGTGCCAGCAGTTCCTCCGGGACAGGGGGCTATGGCTACACCTTC,CASSSSGTGGYGYTF
once,.,TRBJ2-2,TRBV4-3,TGCGCCAGCAGCCCGTCGGAACAGCCCTACACCGGGGAGCTGTTTTTT,CASSPSEQPYTGELFF
.,TRBD1,TRBJ1-1,TRBV2,TGTGCCAGCAACCGGGACAGACCAAACACTGAAGCTTTCTTT,CASNRDRPNTEAFF
.,.,TRBJ2-7,TRBV7-9,TGTGCCAGCAGCCAAGGCCGGGTCTCCTACGAGCAGTACTTC,CASSQGRVSYEQYF
.,.,TRBJ2-5,TRBV1,TGCACCAGCAGCCAAGGAGTCGCGGGAGTAGGGGTTGGAGAGACCCAGTACTTC,CTSSQGVAGVGVGETQYF
.,.,TRBJ2-5,TRBV11-2,TGTGCCAGCAGCGAATACACCCAAGAGACCCAGTACTTC,CASSEYTQETQYF
.,.,TRBJ1-1,TRBV4-3,TGCGCCAGCAGCCCCCAGGTTGGGGCCAAAGAAGCTTTCTTT,CASSPQVGAKEAFF
.,TRBD2,TRBJ2-3,TRBV18,TGTGCCAGCTCACCACGTAATCTAGCGGGATATGCAGATACGCAGTATTTT,CASSPRNLAGYADTQYF
.,.,TRBJ2-1,TRBV12-2,TGTGCAAGTCGCTTGGCGGCACTAGCGCGAACGTACAATGAGCAGTTCTTC,CASRLAALARTYNEQFF
.,.,TRBJ1-4,TRBV2,TGTGCCAGCAGGTCAAAGCTAAATGAAAAACTGTTTTTT,CASRSKLNEKLFF
.,.,TRBJ2-1,TRBV11-3,TGTGCCAGCAGCTTAGATCTAGGTCTAGCCCCCTACAATGAGCAGTTCTTC,CASSLDLGLAPYNEQFF
.,.,TRBJ2-7,TRBV6-1,TGTGCCAGCAGTGAAGCTTCGGTCAGGACCTACGAGCAGTACTTC,CASSEASVRTYEQYF
.,TRBD2,TRBJ2-2,TRBV18,TGTGCCAGCTCACCCTCTACTAGCGGAGGGGACGGGGAGCTGTTTTTT,CASSPSTSGGDGELFF
.,.,TRBJ1-1,TRBV7-9,TGTGCCAGCAGCTCCAGTCCAGACACTGAAGCTTTCTTT,CASSSSPDTEAFF
.,TRBD2,TRBJ2-7,TRBV6-1,TGTGCCAGCAGTGAGAGGACTAGCGGGAGTCCCCCCTACGAGCAGTACTTC,CASSERTSGSPPYEQYF
once,.,TRBJ2-3,TRBV7-9,TGTGCCAGGTCGGGAGCTAGCACAGATACGCAGTATTTT,CARSGASTDTQYF